Below, 27 T cell receptor beta chains from the same sample are listed, as sequenced in a study of blood T cell repertoires in COVID-19. The data were produced by immunoSEQ multiplex PCR, yet TCRdb's version contains in-frame clones alone and is incomplete. The sample has 75,000 to 95,000 clones, about 90% seen once. The sequenced sample consisted of peripheral blood. Receptor source: a man aged 45-60 years with active COVID-19.

This clone was counted between two and nine times. The rearrangement joins TRBV6-5 to TRBJ2-3; the match to TRBD2 covers 8 bases. CDR1 MNHEY and CDR2 SVGAGI come from the germline V gene. V was pared by 6 bases and J by 2 bases, with 1 base of the junction left unmatched. The CDR3 consists of 13 residues. CDR3 residues: CASSGGATDTQYF. CDR3 sequence (DNA): TGTGCCAGCAGCGGGGGGGCCACAGATACGCAGTATTTT.

J is TRBJ1-1 and V is TRBV28; D is possibly TRBD1 (5 bases). The germline gives CDR1 MDHEN, CDR2 SYDVKM. Trimming removed 3 bases at V and 6 bases at J, with 5 bases between. The CDR3 runs 11 residues. The CDR3 reads CASSFRAEAFF. CDR3 sequence (DNA): TGTGCCAGCAGTTTCAGGGCTGAAGCTTTCTTT. The variable domain in full, with the rest retrieved from reference TRBV28 and TRBJ1-1, is DVKVTQSSRYLVKRTGEKVFLECVQDMDHENMFWYRQDPGLGLRLIYFSYDVKMKEKGDIPEGYSVSREKKERFSLILESASTNQTSMYLCASSFRAEAFFGQGTRLTVV.

This chain links TRBV4-3 with TRBJ2-1, with D unclear. This CDR3 spans 13 amino acids. CDR1 is LGHNA, CDR2 YSLEER, per germline. The V end was cut by 0 bases, the J end by 4 bases, with 4 bases between. For the CDR3, the DNA is TGCGCCAGCAGCCAAGATCCATACAATGAGCAGTTCTTC. This sequence encodes CASSQDPYNEQFF.

This chain joins TRBV7-2 and TRBJ1-2; D remains ambiguous. The V gene's germline CDR1 is SGHTA and CDR2 FQGNSA. V dropped 3 bases and J dropped 8 bases, with 10 bases sitting between them. The CDR3 has 12 residues. The CDR3 DNA follows: TGTGCCAGCAGCTTTCGGAGCGTCGGCTACACCTTC. Residues: CASSFRSVGYTF.

The chain combines TRBV6-5 with TRBJ1-5, with 10 bases aligning to TRBD1. CDR1 and CDR2 from the germline V gene are MNHEY and SVGAGI. The CDR3 covers 15 residues. V was pared by 7 bases and J by 11 bases, with 14 bases of the junction left unmatched. CDR3 protein: CASTLDRGPQLTQHF. Written as DNA, the CDR3 is TGTGCCAGCACCTTAGACAGGGGGCCCCAACTGACCCAGCATTTT.

This CDR3 is CASRPTGLNEQFF. In DNA form, the CDR3 reads TGTGCCAGCAGACCTACAGGGCTTAATGAGCAGTTCTTC. This rearrangement joins TRBV7-2 to TRBJ2-1, with D possibly matching TRBD1 (6 bases). The ends were cut back, 6 bases at V and 7 bases at J, with 13 bases in the middle. The CDR3 spans 13 residues. The germline V gene has CDR1 SGHTA and CDR2 FQGNSA.

CDR3 sequence: CASSFAGTSATQYF. CDR3 DNA sequence: TGTGCCAGCAGCTTTGCCGGGACTAGTGCGACCCAGTACTTC. The J gene is TRBJ2-5, the V gene TRBV5-4; 8 nucleotides align to TRBD2. The CDR3 totals 14 residues. J lost 7 bases, V lost 2 bases, and 7 bases had no gene match. Germline CDR1 SGHNT, CDR2 YYREEE (reference sequence).

This clone was seen a few times. The V gene is TRBV7-9, the J gene TRBJ1-5; D not certain. V was shortened by 5 bases and J by 2 bases, with 10 bases between the two germline ends. CDR1 SEHNR and CDR2 FQNEAQ come from the germline V gene (reference sequence). CDR3 length equals 14 residues. This CDR3 is CASSGDKRNQPQHF. As DNA, the CDR3 is TGTGCCAGCAGCGGTGACAAACGCAATCAGCCCCAGCATTTT. The complete variable domain, with remaining parts taken from reference TRBV7-9 and TRBJ1-5, reads DTGVSQNPRHKITKRGQNVTFRCDPISEHNRLYWYRQTLGQGPEFLTYFQNEAQLEKSRLLSDRFSAERPKGSFSTLEIQRTEQGDSAMYLCASSGDKRNQPQHFGDGTRLSIL.

This sequence joins TRBV7-3 and TRBJ1-6; D not resolved. Trimming removed 3 bases from V and 7 bases from J, with 7 bases in between. This CDR3 has 13 amino acids. Germline lookup yields CDR1 SGHTA and CDR2 FQGTGA. CDR3 sequence (DNA): TGTGCCAGCAGCTTCCAGACAAATTCACCCCTCCACTTT. Translated: CASSFQTNSPLHF. Filled out from reference TRBV7-3 and TRBJ1-6, the complete variable domain reads GAGVSQTPSNKVTEKGKYVELRCDPISGHTALYWYRQSLGQGPEFLIYFQGTGAADDSGLPNDRFFAVRPEGSVSTLKIQRTERGDSAVYLCASSFQTNSPLHFGNGTRLTVT.

The chain is built from TRBV11-3 and TRBJ2-2, with 8 bases matching TRBD2. CDR1 and CDR2 from the germline V gene are SGHNT and YENEEA. V dropped 4 bases and J dropped 3; count of bases not matched to a gene: 7. The CDR3 sequence is 16 residues long. The CDR3 protein is CASSSLGTRDTGELFF. The CDR3 DNA reads as TGTGCCAGCAGCTCCCTCGGGACTAGGGACACCGGGGAGCTGTTTTTT.

This sequence joins TRBV27 and TRBJ1-5; possibly TRBD1 for D (5 bases). Trimming pared 5 bases from V and 4 bases from J, leaving 15 bases between. The germline V gene has CDR1 MNHEY and CDR2 SMNVEV (reference sequence). The CDR3 has 15 residues. CDR3 protein: CASSGGTGGNQPQHF. CDR3 nucleotides: TGTGCCAGCAGTGGGGGGACTGGGGGGAATCAGCCCCAGCATTTT.

The V gene is TRBV5-5, the J gene TRBJ2-1; TRBD1 agrees at 10 bases. Unmatched junction bases numbered 3, after V lost 4 bases and J lost 2 bases. Germline V gene lookup returns CDR1 SGHKS and CDR2 YYEKEE (reference sequence). CDR3 size: 15 residues. DNA for the CDR3: TGTGCCAGCAGCCGGACAGGGGGTCCCTACAATGAGCAGTTCTTC. Encoded protein: CASSRTGGPYNEQFF.

This chain uses TRBV27 with TRBJ1-4, with D maybe TRBD1 (5 bases). This CDR3 has 16 amino acids. The V and J ends lost 4 bases and 6 bases respectively, with 18 bases between them. Germline values: CDR1 MNHEY, CDR2 SMNVEV (reference sequence). The CDR3 loop is CASSSGGRGPYEKLFF. In DNA, the CDR3 is TGTGCCAGCAGTTCCGGGGGAAGGGGACCGTATGAAAAACTGTTTTTT.

The gene calls are TRBV2 and TRBJ1-4, with D tentatively TRBD1 (5 bases). Per germline, CDR1 SNHLY and CDR2 FYNNEI. Trimming shortened V by 2 bases and J by 8 bases, and 12 bases separated the two germline ends. CDR3 size: 14 residues. CDR3 bases: TGTGCCAGCAGTGAATCGGGGGGTGGCGAAAAACTGTTTTTT. As protein: CASSESGGGEKLFF.

The chain employs TRBV28 and TRBJ2-2; 7 bases map to TRBD2. Germline V gene lookup returns CDR1 MDHEN and CDR2 SYDVKM. With 7 bases clipped from V and 0 bases from J, the junction kept 8 bases outside the gene matches. The CDR3 totals 16 residues. CDR3 nucleotide sequence: TGTGCCAGCACCAAGACTAGCTCAACGAACACCGGGGAGCTGTTTTTT. Translation gives CASTKTSSTNTGELFF. Together with reference TRBV28 and TRBJ2-2, the CDR3 gives the full variable domain: DVKVTQSSRYLVKRTGEKVFLECVQDMDHENMFWYRQDPGLGLRLIYFSYDVKMKEKGDIPEGYSVSREKKERFSLILESASTNQTSMYLCASTKTSSTNTGELFFGEGSRLTVL.

CDR3 in DNA: TGTGCCAGCAGCGTCGGACAGGGGGCACACTATGGCTACACCTTC. Protein: CASSVGQGAHYGYTF. The chain recombines TRBV9 with TRBJ1-2; 11 positions match TRBD1. Germline values: CDR1 SGDLS, CDR2 YYNGEE. This CDR3 spans 15 amino acids. Unmatched junction bases numbered 3, after V lost 2 bases and J lost 3 bases.

The chain carries TRBV5-1 and TRBJ2-3; TRBD2 aligns across 12 bases. The CDR3 runs to 21 residues. V was clipped by 5 bases and J by 4 bases; unmatched bases: 23. Germline CDR1 is SGHRS and CDR2 is YFSETQ. CDR3 DNA: TGCGCCAGCAGTTCAAAGGTTCCGTCCTTGACTAGCGGGGGTGGATCAGATACGCAGTATTTT. Its translation: CASSSKVPSLTSGGGSDTQYF.

The sample holds one count of this clone. The J gene is TRBJ2-2, the V gene TRBV11-2; tentatively, D is TRBD1 (5 bases). The CDR3 runs to 14 residues. V lost 6 bases and J 5 bases, leaving 13 bases between the germline ends. Germline CDR1 reads SGHAT; CDR2 reads FQNNGV. Written as DNA, the CDR3 is TGTGCCAGCAGTTGGGGCTTTACAACCGGGGAGCTGTTTTTT. This sequence encodes CASSWGFTTGELFF.

The rearrangement links TRBV2 to TRBJ2-4, with TRBD2 identical over 13 bases. V shed 1 base, J shed 1 base, and the junction held 4 bases outside the gene matches. This CDR3 region has 18 residues. CDR1 and CDR2 (germline): SNHLY, FYNNEI. Here the CDR3 reads CASSEGTSGSVAKNIQYF. CDR3 coding DNA: TGTGCCAGCAGTGAAGGGACTAGCGGGAGTGTGGCCAAAAACATTCAGTACTTC.

The CDR3 reads CASSQYRTYNEQFF. CDR3 coding DNA: TGTGCCAGCAGCCAATATAGGACTTACAATGAGCAGTTCTTC. The J gene is TRBJ2-1, the V gene TRBV16; possibly TRBD2 for D (5 bases). The CDR3 is 14 residues long. From germline, CDR1 is KGHSY and CDR2 FQNENV. The V end lost 1 base, the J end lost 4 bases, and 8 bases lay between the germline ends.

The CDR3 protein is CASSLRTSGQETQYF. Here the CDR3 DNA reads TGTGCCAGCAGCCTCAGGACTAGCGGACAAGAGACCCAGTACTTC. The gene calls are TRBV5-4 and TRBJ2-5; 10 bases fit TRBD2. V dropped 4 bases and J dropped 2; count of bases not matched to a gene: 5. CDR3 length: 15 amino acids. Germline CDR1 is SGHNT and CDR2 is YYREEE (reference sequence).

The chain has TRBV7-3 and TRBJ2-5; no clear D. Trimming cost V 5 bases and J 5 bases, with 12 bases left between them. Germline V gene sequence: CDR1 SGHTA, CDR2 FQGTGA. This CDR3 has 13 residues. The DNA of the CDR3 is TGTGCCAGCAGCCAAACGCCCCGGGAGACCCAGTACTTC. Translated: CASSQTPRETQYF.

The J gene is TRBJ2-7, the V gene TRBV5-5, with 9 bases aligning to TRBD1. The V and J ends lost 2 bases and 4 bases, in that order; junction bases with no gene match: 7. The V gene's germline CDR1 is SGHKS and CDR2 YYEKEE (reference sequence). The CDR3 covers 15 residues. CDR3 in DNA: TGTGCCAGCAGCTTCGTTTTGGGGACAGGGTACGAGCAGTACTTC. It codes for CASSFVLGTGYEQYF.

The chain employs TRBV28 and TRBJ1-6; 7 bases fit TRBD1. Germline V gene sequence: CDR1 MDHEN, CDR2 SYDVKM. This CDR3 is built from 15 residues. J lost 6 bases, V lost 2 bases, and 4 bases had no gene match. DNA of the CDR3: TGTGCCAGCAGTTTACTGACAGGGAGTAATTCACCCCTCCACTTT. This translates into CASSLLTGSNSPLHF.

The chain joins TRBV7-3 to TRBJ2-6; perhaps TRBD1 as D (6 bases). The CDR3 spans 19 residues. Germline V gene sequence: CDR1 SGHTA, CDR2 FQGTGA. V was cut by 5 bases and J by 0 bases, with 20 bases left in between. This CDR3 is CASSPKAGTHTSGANVLTF. The CDR3, as DNA: TGTGCCAGCAGCCCAAAGGCCGGGACACACACCTCTGGGGCCAACGTCCTGACTTTC.

Note on this clone: A junction boundary mismatches the germline segment, possibly from a read error. This chain joins TRBV13 and TRBJ2-7, with D maybe TRBD1 (6 bases). This CDR3 spans 11 amino acids. Germline V gene data show CDR1 as PRHDT and CDR2 as FYEKMQ (reference sequence). The CDR3 is CASSSTGSPNF. CDR3 DNA: TGTGCCAGCAGCTCGACAGGAAGCCCTAACTTC. Full variable domain (rest looked up from reference TRBV13 and TRBJ2-7): AAGVIQSPRHLIKEKRETATLKCYPIPRHDTVYWYQQGPGQDPQFLISFYEKMQSDKGSIPDRFSAQQFSDYHSELNMSSLELGDSALYFCASSSTGSPNFGPGTRLTVT.

This chain uses TRBV25-1 with TRBJ1-1, with a weak D call TRBD1 (5 bases). V was pared by 5 bases and J by 3 bases, with 13 bases between. Germline V lookup: CDR1 MGHDK, CDR2 SYGVNS. The CDR3 runs to 14 residues. The CDR3 sequence: CASSNAGRHTEAFF. CDR3 sequence (DNA): TGTGCCAGCAGTAACGCAGGGAGGCACACTGAAGCTTTCTTT.